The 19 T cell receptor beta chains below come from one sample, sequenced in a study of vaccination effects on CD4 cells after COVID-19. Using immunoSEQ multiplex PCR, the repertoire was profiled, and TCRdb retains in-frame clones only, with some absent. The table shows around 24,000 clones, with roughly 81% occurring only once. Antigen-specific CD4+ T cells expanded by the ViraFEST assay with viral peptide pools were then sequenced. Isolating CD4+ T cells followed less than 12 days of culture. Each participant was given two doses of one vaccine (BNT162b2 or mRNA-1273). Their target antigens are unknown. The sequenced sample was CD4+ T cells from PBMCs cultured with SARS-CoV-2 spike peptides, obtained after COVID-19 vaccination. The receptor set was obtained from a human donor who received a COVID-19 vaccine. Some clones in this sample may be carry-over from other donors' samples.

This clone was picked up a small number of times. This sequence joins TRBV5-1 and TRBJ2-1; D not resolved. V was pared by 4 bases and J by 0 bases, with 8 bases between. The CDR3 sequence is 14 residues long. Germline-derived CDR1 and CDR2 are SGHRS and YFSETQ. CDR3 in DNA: TGCGCCAGCAGCCGGCCGGGCTCCTACAATGAGCAGTTCTTC. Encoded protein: CASSRPGSYNEQFF.

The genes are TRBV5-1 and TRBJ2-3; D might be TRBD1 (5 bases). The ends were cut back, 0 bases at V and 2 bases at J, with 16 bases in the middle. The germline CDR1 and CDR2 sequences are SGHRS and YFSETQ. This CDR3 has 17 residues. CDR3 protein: CASSLEILVGATDTQYF. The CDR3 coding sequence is TGCGCCAGCAGCTTGGAGATCCTAGTTGGGGCCACAGATACGCAGTATTTT.

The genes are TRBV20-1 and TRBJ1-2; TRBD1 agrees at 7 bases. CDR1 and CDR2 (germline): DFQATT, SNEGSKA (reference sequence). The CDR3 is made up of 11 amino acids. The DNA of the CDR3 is TGCAGGCCCAGGGGGGACTATGGCTACACCTTC. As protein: CRPRGDYGYTF.

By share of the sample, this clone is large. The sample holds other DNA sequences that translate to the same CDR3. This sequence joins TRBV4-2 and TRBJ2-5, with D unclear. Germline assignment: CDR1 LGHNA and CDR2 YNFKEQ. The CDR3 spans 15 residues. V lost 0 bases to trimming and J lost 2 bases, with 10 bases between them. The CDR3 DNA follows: TGTGCCAGCAGCCAAGATGGACGGGTTCAAGAGACCCAGTACTTC. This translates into CASSQDGRVQETQYF.

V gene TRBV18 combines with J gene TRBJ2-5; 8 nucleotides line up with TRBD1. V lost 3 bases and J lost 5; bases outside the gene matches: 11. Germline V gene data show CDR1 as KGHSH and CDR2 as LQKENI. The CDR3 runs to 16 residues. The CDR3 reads CASSPRTGSSGETQYF. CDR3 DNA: TGTGCCAGCTCACCCCGGACAGGGAGTTCGGGGGAGACCCAGTACTTC. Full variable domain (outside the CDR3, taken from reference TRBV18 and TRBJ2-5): NAGVMQNPRHLVRRRGQEARLRCSPMKGHSHVYWYRQLPEEGLKFMVYLQKENIIDESGMPKERFSAEFPKEGPSILRIQQVVRGDSAAYFCASSPRTGSSGETQYFGPGTRLLVL.

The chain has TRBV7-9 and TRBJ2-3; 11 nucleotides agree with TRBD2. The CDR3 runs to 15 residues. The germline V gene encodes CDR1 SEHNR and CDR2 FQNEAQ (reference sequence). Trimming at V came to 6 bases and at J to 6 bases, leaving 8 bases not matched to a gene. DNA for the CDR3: TGTGCCAGCAGTTCTCTAGCGGGGGGCCGGGATACGCAGTATTTT. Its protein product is CASSSLAGGRDTQYF.

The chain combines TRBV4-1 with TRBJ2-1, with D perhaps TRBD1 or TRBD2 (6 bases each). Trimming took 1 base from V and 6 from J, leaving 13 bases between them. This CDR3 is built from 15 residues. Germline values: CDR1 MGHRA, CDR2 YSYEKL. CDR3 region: CASSQVGGRVNEQFF. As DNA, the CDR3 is TGCGCCAGCAGCCAAGTGGGGGGCCGGGTCAATGAGCAGTTCTTC.

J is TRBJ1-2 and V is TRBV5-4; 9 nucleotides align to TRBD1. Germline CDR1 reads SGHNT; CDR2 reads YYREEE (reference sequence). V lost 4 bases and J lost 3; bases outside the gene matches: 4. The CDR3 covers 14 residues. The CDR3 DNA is TGTGCCAGCAGCCCGACAGGGGGAGACTATGGCTACACCTTC. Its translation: CASSPTGGDYGYTF.

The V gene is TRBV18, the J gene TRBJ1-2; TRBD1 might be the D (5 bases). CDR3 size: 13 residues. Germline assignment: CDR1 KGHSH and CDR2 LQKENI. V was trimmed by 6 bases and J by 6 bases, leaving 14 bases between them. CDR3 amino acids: CASSPRTTDGYTF. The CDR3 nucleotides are TGTGCCAGCTCGCCGAGGACAACGGATGGCTACACCTTC. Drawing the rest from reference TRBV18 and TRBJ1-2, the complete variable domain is NAGVMQNPRHLVRRRGQEARLRCSPMKGHSHVYWYRQLPEEGLKFMVYLQKENIIDESGMPKERFSAEFPKEGPSILRIQQVVRGDSAAYFCASSPRTTDGYTFGSGTRLTVV.

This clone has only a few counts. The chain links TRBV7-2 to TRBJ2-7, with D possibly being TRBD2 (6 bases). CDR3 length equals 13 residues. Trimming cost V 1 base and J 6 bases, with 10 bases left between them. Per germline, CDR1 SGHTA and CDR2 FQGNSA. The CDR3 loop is CASSLVQGGEQYV. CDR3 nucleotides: TGTGCCAGCAGCTTAGTGCAGGGAGGCGAGCAGTACGTC.

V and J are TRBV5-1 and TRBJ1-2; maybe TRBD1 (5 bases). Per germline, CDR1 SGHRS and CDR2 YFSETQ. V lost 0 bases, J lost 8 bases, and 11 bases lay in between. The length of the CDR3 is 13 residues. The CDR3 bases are TGCGCCAGCAGCTTGGGGTCAGGGCAGGGCTACACCTTC. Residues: CASSLGSGQGYTF. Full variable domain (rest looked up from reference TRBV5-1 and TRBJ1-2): KAGVTQTPRYLIKTRGQQVTLSCSPISGHRSVSWYQQTPGQGLQFLFEYFSETQRNKGNFPGRFSGRQFSNSRSEMNVSTLELGDSALYLCASSLGSGQGYTFGSGTRLTVV.

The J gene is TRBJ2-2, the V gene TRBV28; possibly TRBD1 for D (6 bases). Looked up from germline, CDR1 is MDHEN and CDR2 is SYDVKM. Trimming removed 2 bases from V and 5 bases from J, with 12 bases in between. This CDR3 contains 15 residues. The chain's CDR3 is CASSLDNRATGELFF. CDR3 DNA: TGTGCCAGCAGTTTAGATAACAGGGCGACCGGGGAGCTGTTTTTT.

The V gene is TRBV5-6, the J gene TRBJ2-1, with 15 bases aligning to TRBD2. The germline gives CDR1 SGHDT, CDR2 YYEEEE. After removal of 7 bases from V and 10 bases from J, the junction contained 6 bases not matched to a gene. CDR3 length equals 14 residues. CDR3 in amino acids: CASGLAGGSSEQFF. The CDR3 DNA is TGTGCCAGCGGACTAGCGGGGGGGTCCTCCGAGCAGTTCTTC.

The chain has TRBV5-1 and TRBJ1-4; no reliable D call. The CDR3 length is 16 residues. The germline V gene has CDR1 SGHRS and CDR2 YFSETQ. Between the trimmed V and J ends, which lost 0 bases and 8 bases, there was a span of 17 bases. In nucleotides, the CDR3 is TGCGCCAGCAGCTTGGGGTCGGGAGCGGATCCGGAAAAACTGTTTTTT. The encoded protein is CASSLGSGADPEKLFF.

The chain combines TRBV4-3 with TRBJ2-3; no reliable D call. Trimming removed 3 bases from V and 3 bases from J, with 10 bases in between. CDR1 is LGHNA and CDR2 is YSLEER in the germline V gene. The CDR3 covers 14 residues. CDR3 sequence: CASSQLRGTDTQYF. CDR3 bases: TGCGCCAGCAGCCAGCTTAGAGGAACAGATACGCAGTATTTT.

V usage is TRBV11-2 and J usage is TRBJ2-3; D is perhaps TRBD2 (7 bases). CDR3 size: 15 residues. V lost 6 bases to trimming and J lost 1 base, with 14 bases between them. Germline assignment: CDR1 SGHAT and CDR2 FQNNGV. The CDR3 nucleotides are TGTGCCAGCAGGCTAGGGGGGGCCGGCACAGATACGCAGTATTTT. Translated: CASRLGGAGTDTQYF.

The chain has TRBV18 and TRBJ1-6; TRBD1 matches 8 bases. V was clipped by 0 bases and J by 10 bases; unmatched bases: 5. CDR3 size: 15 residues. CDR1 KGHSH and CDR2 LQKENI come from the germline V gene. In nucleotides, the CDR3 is TGTGCCAGCTCACCACCGGACAGGGAAGGCTCACCCCTCCACTTT. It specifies CASSPPDREGSPLHF.

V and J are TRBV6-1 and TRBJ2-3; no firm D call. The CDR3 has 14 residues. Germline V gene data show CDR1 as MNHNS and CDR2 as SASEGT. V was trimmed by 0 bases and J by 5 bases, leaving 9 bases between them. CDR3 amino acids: CASSEAFLKDTQYF. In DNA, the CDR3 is TGTGCCAGCAGTGAAGCCTTTCTCAAAGATACGCAGTATTTT.

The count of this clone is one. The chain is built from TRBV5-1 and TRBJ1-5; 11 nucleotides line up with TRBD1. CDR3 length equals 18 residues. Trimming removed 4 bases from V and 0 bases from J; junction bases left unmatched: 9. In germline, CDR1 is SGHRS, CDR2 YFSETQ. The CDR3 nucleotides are TGCGCCAGCAGCGGCGGACAGGGGGCCCGGTATAGCAATCAGCCCCAGCATTTT. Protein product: CASSGGQGARYSNQPQHF.